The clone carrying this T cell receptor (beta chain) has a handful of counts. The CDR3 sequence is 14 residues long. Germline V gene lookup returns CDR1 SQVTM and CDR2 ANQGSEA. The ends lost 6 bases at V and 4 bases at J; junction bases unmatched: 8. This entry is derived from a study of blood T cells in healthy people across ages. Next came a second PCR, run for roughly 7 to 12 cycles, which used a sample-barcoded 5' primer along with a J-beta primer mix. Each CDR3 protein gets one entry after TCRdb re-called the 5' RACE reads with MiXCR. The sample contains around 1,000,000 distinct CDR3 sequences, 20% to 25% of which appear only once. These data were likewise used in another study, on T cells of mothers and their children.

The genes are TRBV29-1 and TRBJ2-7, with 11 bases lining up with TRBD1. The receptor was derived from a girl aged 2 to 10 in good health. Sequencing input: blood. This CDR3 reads CSVTGTGGVYEQYF. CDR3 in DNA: TGCAGCGTCACCGGGACAGGGGGGGTTTACGAGCAGTACTTC.